One and the same sample provided the 12 T cell receptor beta chains below, sequenced in a study of cytomegalovirus exposure and HLA in healthy donors. The PCR contained 60 Vbeta and 13 Jbeta primers. Only in-frame clones appear in the TCRdb table, and some are missing; sequencing was by immunoSEQ multiplex PCR. This sample has some 160,000 clones, with approximately 9% found just once. Material for sequencing was PBMCs. The source of these receptors is a male donor in good health and CMV-seronegative.

The rearrangement uses TRBV18 and TRBJ1-5; TRBD1 matches at 9 bases. The trim removed 2 bases at V and 7 bases at J, leaving 3 bases unmatched. The V gene's germline CDR1 is KGHSH and CDR2 LQKENI. This CDR3 is 14 amino acids long. CDR3 coding DNA: TGTGCCAGCTCACCAGGACAGGGGTGGCAGCCCCAGCATTTT. Amino acids: CASSPGQGWQPQHF.

This clone was recorded a few times. The chain joins TRBV4-1 to TRBJ2-7, with 9 bases aligning to TRBD1. V was clipped by 4 bases and J by 2 bases; unmatched bases: 6. The V gene's germline CDR1 is MGHRA and CDR2 YSYEKL. The CDR3 has 15 amino acids. CDR3 residues: CASSRSGQGPYEQYF. CDR3 nucleotides: TGCGCCAGCAGCCGCTCGGGACAGGGACCCTACGAGCAGTACTTC.

The chain carries TRBV29-1 and TRBJ2-5; 10 bases agree with TRBD2. The trim removed 7 bases at V and 3 bases at J, leaving 5 bases unmatched. The CDR3 is 13 amino acids. Germline CDR1 reads SQVTM; CDR2 reads ANQGSEA. Here the CDR3 DNA reads TGCAGCGGGATAGGACTAGCGGAAGAGACCCAGTACTTC. This translates into CSGIGLAEETQYF.

This chain connects TRBV5-4 to TRBJ2-7, with 10 nucleotides matching TRBD1. Germline V gene data show CDR1 as SGHNT and CDR2 as YYREEE (reference sequence). CDR3 length equals 14 residues. After removal of 0 bases from V and 6 bases from J, the junction contained 3 bases not matched to a gene. In nucleotides, the CDR3 is TGTGCCAGCAGCTTGGGGGGACAGGGGAGCGAGCAGTACTTC. It codes for CASSLGGQGSEQYF.

The chain has TRBV6-1 and TRBJ2-7, with 11 bases lining up with TRBD2. Germline lookup yields CDR1 MNHNS and CDR2 SASEGT. J was trimmed by 4 bases and V by 4 bases; bases with no gene match: 9. The CDR3 is made up of 16 amino acids. In nucleotides, the CDR3 is TGTGCCAGCAGTGTAAGACCTAGCGGGGGGCCTTACGAGCAGTACTTC. Its translation: CASSVRPSGGPYEQYF.

This clone was seen only a few times. In the same sample, other DNA sequences code for this CDR3. V gene TRBV29-1 combines with J gene TRBJ2-7, with TRBD1 identical over 9 bases. V gave up 1 base and J gave up 5 bases; unmatched junction bases: 3. Germline V gene sequence: CDR1 SQVTM, CDR2 ANQGSEA. The CDR3 has 13 residues. The CDR3 reads CSVEVRTGDEQYF. CDR3 DNA: TGCAGCGTTGAAGTCAGGACAGGGGACGAGCAGTACTTC.

The gene calls are TRBV5-1 and TRBJ1-2; tentative D call: TRBD1 (5 bases). Germline V lookup: CDR1 SGHRS, CDR2 YFSETQ. V gave up 0 bases and J gave up 3 bases, with 6 bases separating them. The length of the CDR3 is 13 residues. CDR3 protein: CASSLATDYGYTF. CDR3 DNA sequence: TGCGCCAGCAGCTTGGCGACAGACTATGGCTACACCTTC.

The chain has TRBV27 and TRBJ2-2, with 8 positions matching TRBD2. With V trimmed by 5 bases and J by 5 bases, 4 bases remained unmatched. The CDR3 contains 14 residues. CDR1 and CDR2 (germline): MNHEY, SMNVEV (reference sequence). CDR3 sequence reads: CASSLGGGTGELFF. DNA for the CDR3: TGTGCCAGCAGTCTCGGGGGGGGGACCGGGGAGCTGTTTTTT.

This clone has only a few counts. J is TRBJ1-1 and V is TRBV7-9; no clear D gene. Trimming took 5 bases from V and 3 from J, leaving 7 bases between them. The CDR3 is 12 amino acids. Germline V gene lookup returns CDR1 SEHNR and CDR2 FQNEAQ (reference sequence). This CDR3 reads CASSQRDTEAFF. CDR3 coding DNA: TGTGCCAGCAGCCAACGGGACACTGAAGCTTTCTTT.

The chain uses TRBV7-6 and TRBJ1-1; the D gene is possibly TRBD1 (6 bases). The CDR3 is 13 residues long. With 6 bases removed from V and 2 bases from J, the gap between germline ends came to 10 bases. The germline CDR1 and CDR2 sequences are SGHVS and FNYEAQ. CDR3: CASRADSNTEAFF. The CDR3 DNA is TGTGCCAGCAGGGCGGACAGTAACACTGAAGCTTTCTTT.

The chain carries TRBV15 and TRBJ2-1; 12 bases are shared with TRBD2. V lost 1 base to trimming and J lost 8 bases; unmatched junction nucleotides: 0. Germline-derived CDR1 and CDR2 are LNHNV and YYDKDF (reference sequence). The CDR3 has 14 residues. The CDR3 reads CATSRGTSGDEQFF. CDR3 in DNA: TGTGCCACCAGCAGAGGGACTAGCGGGGATGAGCAGTTCTTC.

Only a few counts were recorded for this clone. The chain is built from TRBV4-1 and TRBJ1-1; 8 bases fit TRBD1. Germline assignment: CDR1 MGHRA and CDR2 YSYEKL. After removal of 0 bases from V and 5 bases from J, the junction contained 5 bases not matched to a gene. The CDR3 extends over 15 amino acids. The CDR3 here is CASSQDVRGQTEAFF. The CDR3 nucleotides read TGCGCCAGCAGCCAAGATGTCAGGGGGCAAACTGAAGCTTTCTTT.